These T cell receptor beta chains were read from a single sample in a study of T cell repertoires in cytomegalovirus infection. TCRdb independently ran MiXCR on the reads; one entry per CDR3 protein. The repertoire holds 140,000 to 150,000 distinct CDR3 sequences, with around 32% as singletons. These receptors lack a known antigen. Here the sequenced sample was CD8+ T cells from cultured PBMCs, taken from culture after CMV antigen stimulation. The source of these receptors is a human donor in good health (CMV status not recorded). Some clones in this sample may be carry-over from other donors' samples. Both conserved end residues are part of each CDR3. D genes are given only for firm matches. Size is stated for part of the rows, as once, few or many counts, or as a class when the clone is expanded.

CDR3 protein | CDR3 DNA | J gene | V gene | D gene | clone size
CASSLWSGQSRGYTF | TGTGCCAGCAGTTTATGGTCGGGGCAGAGTCGTGGCTACACCTTC | TRBJ1-2 | TRBV27 | . | .
CASSSGISYEQYF | TGTGCCAGCAGCTCCGGGATTTCCTACGAGCAGTACTTC | TRBJ2-7 | TRBV7-8 | . | few
CASTTGGRGYGYTF | TGTGCCAGCACCACGGGGGGGCGCGGCTATGGCTACACCTTC | TRBJ1-2 | TRBV2 | . | .
CASSYSLGYEQYF | TGTGCCAGCAGTTACTCGCTCGGCTACGAGCAGTACTTC | TRBJ2-7 | TRBV6-5 | . | few
CASSQEAGDDEQYF | TGCGCCAGCAGCCAAGAGGCAGGGGACGACGAGCAGTACTTC | TRBJ2-7 | TRBV4-1 | . | .
CASSEQGTQPQHF | TGTGCCAGCAGCGAACAGGGGACACAGCCCCAGCATTTT | TRBJ1-5 | TRBV11-2 | TRBD1 | .
CASSYTGTGNSPLHF | TGTGCCAGCAGTTATACCGGGACAGGAAATTCACCCCTCCACTTT | TRBJ1-6 | TRBV6-6 | TRBD1 | .
CASSQDWSGTGSRGANVLTF | TGCGCCAGCAGCCAAGATTGGTCAGGGACAGGGAGCCGTGGGGCCAACGTCCTGACTTTC | TRBJ2-6 | TRBV4-1 | TRBD1 | .
CSVRTGLREGYTF | TGCAGCGTTAGGACAGGACTCCGAGAGGGCTACACCTTC | TRBJ1-2 | TRBV29-1 | TRBD1 | .
CASSLVIGNTEAFF | TGTGCCAGCAGTTTAGTTATAGGGAACACTGAAGCTTTCTTT | TRBJ1-1 | TRBV12-3/TRBV12-4 | . | .
CASSLATSGTTYEQYF | TGTGCCAGCAGCTTAGCCACATCCGGGACAACCTACGAGCAGTACTTC | TRBJ2-7 | TRBV7-2 | . | .
CASSTDAAYEQYF | TGTGCCAGCAGTACGGACGCAGCCTACGAGCAGTACTTC | TRBJ2-7 | TRBV7-8 | . | many
CASSYRDRSYNEQFF | TGTGCCAGCAGCTACCGGGACAGGTCCTACAATGAGCAGTTCTTC | TRBJ2-1 | TRBV14 | TRBD1 | .
CASSLAGADEAFF | TGTGCCAGCAGCTTAGCGGGGGCAGATGAAGCTTTCTTT | TRBJ1-1 | TRBV7-8 | . | .
CASTLGQGWHSPLHF | TGTGCCAGCACCTTAGGCCAGGGGTGGCATTCACCCCTCCACTTT | TRBJ1-6 | TRBV7-2 | . | many
CASRHAGGAVNEQFF | TGTGCCAGCAGACACGCAGGGGGCGCAGTCAATGAGCAGTTCTTC | TRBJ2-1 | TRBV7-9 | TRBD1 | many
CASSQEGLFYNEQFF | TGCGCCAGCAGCCAAGAGGGACTTTTTTACAATGAGCAGTTCTTC | TRBJ2-1 | TRBV4-1 | . | few
CASSLTSGRMNEQFF | TGTGCCAGCAGCCTTACTAGCGGAAGAATGAATGAGCAGTTCTTC | TRBJ2-1 | TRBV7-2 | TRBD2 | many
CSARTGNSYEQYF | TGCAGTGCTAGGACAGGTAACTCCTACGAGCAGTACTTC | TRBJ2-7 | TRBV20-1 | . | many
CASSSILDRGDGYTF | TGTGCCAGCAGCTCGATTTTAGACAGGGGGGACGGCTACACCTTC | TRBJ1-2 | TRBV5-4 | TRBD1 | few
CASSQGSPRGIPAEAFF | TGCGCCAGCAGTCAAGGGTCCCCCCGGGGGATTCCCGCTGAAGCTTTCTTT | TRBJ1-1 | TRBV23-1 | . | few
CASSLAPGQGTDTQYF | TGTGCCAGCAGCTTAGCTCCGGGACAGGGCACAGATACGCAGTATTTT | TRBJ2-3 | TRBV11-3 | TRBD1 | .
CASSYSGGLFSGNTIYF | TGTGCCAGCAGTTATTCTGGGGGGCTATTCTCTGGAAACACCATATATTTT | TRBJ1-3 | TRBV6-2/TRBV6-3 | . | .
CASSTGLPDTQYF | TGTGCCAGCAGCACAGGACTCCCAGATACGCAGTATTTT | TRBJ2-3 | TRBV7-2 | . | few
CASSLSRDRESFSF | TGTGCCAGCAGTTTATCCCGGGACAGGGAATCTTTCTCTTTC | TRBJ2-7 | TRBV28 | TRBD1 | .
CASSFWTGLNQPQHF | TGTGCCAGCAGCTTCTGGACGGGCCTCAATCAGCCCCAGCATTTT | TRBJ1-5 | TRBV5-6 | . | .
CASSQVGTSYYNEQFF | TGTGCCAGCAGCCAAGTAGGGACTAGCTACTACAATGAGCAGTTCTTC | TRBJ2-1 | TRBV4-2 | TRBD2 | .
CASSLGNGAPYEQYF | TGTGCCAGCAGTTTAGGGAACGGGGCGCCCTACGAGCAGTACTTC | TRBJ2-7 | TRBV12-3/TRBV12-4 | . | few
CASSRGTADTGELFF | TGTGCCAGCAGCCGTGGGACTGCCGACACCGGGGAGCTGTTTTTT | TRBJ2-2 | TRBV7-3 | . | few
CASSIPGRSFEQYF | TGTGCCAGTAGTATCCCGGGACGGAGTTTCGAGCAGTACTTC | TRBJ2-7 | TRBV19 | . | few
CASPGVSSYNEQFF | TGTGCCAGCCCCGGGGTGAGCTCCTACAATGAGCAGTTCTTC | TRBJ2-1 | TRBV2 | . | many
CASSTGRSYGYTF | TGTGCCAGCAGTACCGGGAGAAGCTATGGCTACACCTTC | TRBJ1-2 | TRBV2 | . | many
CASSSRLLTYEQYF | TGTGCCAGCAGCTCACGACTACTCACCTACGAGCAGTACTTC | TRBJ2-7 | TRBV7-2 | . | medium-sized
CASSVGVATEAFF | TGTGCCAGTAGCGTCGGGGTTGCCACTGAAGCTTTCTTT | TRBJ1-1 | TRBV19 | . | .
CAWSPTGVTGYEQYF | TGTGCCTGGAGTCCGACAGGTGTTACGGGATACGAGCAGTACTTC | TRBJ2-7 | TRBV30 | . | .
CASSSDMRFAFF | TGTGCCAGCAGTTCAGACATGAGGTTCGCTTTCTTT | TRBJ1-1 | TRBV28 | . | .
CASTQDNYSNQPQHF | TGTGCCAGTACTCAGGACAACTATAGCAATCAGCCCCAGCATTTT | TRBJ1-5 | TRBV19 | . | few
CASTNGGGNNEQFF | TGCGCCAGCACTAACGGCGGGGGAAACAATGAGCAGTTCTTC | TRBJ2-1 | TRBV4-1 | TRBD2 | many
CASSVSSGNTEAFF | TGTGCCAGCAGTGTTAGTTCCGGGAACACTGAAGCTTTCTTT | TRBJ1-1 | TRBV12-3/TRBV12-4 | . | .
CASSRYRQGSLSSLNEQFF | TGTGCCAGCAGCCGGTATCGGCAGGGGTCCCTCTCTTCTCTTAATGAGCAGTTCTTC | TRBJ2-1 | TRBV4-2 | . | .
CASSSSMGWDYGYTF | TGTGCCAGCAGCTCTTCCATGGGCTGGGACTATGGCTACACCTTC | TRBJ1-2 | TRBV7-6 | . | .